This entry features one T cell receptor beta chain sequence. Authors' methods: Amplified reference gene primers provided the basis for estimating nucleated cell counts. The data were produced by immunoSEQ multiplex PCR, yet TCRdb's version contains in-frame clones alone and is incomplete. The DNA gave D and trimming, while V, J and clone size come from that table. This sample has approximately 260,000 clones, with approximately 88% found just once. The data belong to a study of blood T cell repertoires in COVID-19. In the study overall: There were acute and convalescent COVID-19 samples, and they came from the United States, Italy and Spain. In each case, the material was cDNA or gDNA derived from T cells, B-cell-depleted T cells, or PBMCs.

Trimming shortened V by 5 bases and J by 5 bases, and 9 bases separated the two germline ends. The CDR3 contains 13 residues. Sequencing used peripheral blood. This clonotype was sampled from a man aged 45 to 65 with acute or convalescent COVID-19. The chain links TRBV12-3 or TRBV12-4 to TRBJ2-2, with a tentative D call TRBD1 (6 bases). CDR3 sequence reads: CASSRDMTGELFF. For the CDR3, the DNA is TGTGCCAGCAGTCGGGACATGACCGGGGAGCTGTTTTTT.